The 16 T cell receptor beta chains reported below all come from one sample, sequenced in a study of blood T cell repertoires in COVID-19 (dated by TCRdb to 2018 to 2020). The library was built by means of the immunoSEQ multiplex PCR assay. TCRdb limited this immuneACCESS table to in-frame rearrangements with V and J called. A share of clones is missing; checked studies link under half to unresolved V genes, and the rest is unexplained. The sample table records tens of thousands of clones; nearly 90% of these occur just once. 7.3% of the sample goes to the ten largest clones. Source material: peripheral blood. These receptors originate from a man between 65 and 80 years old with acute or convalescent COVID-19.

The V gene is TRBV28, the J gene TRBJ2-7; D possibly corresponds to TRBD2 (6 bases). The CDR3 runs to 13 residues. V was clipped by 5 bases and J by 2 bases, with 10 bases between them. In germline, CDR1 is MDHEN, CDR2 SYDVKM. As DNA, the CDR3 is TGTGCCAGCAGTGGGGGAGGCACCTACGAGCAGTACTTC. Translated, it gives CASSGGGTYEQYF.

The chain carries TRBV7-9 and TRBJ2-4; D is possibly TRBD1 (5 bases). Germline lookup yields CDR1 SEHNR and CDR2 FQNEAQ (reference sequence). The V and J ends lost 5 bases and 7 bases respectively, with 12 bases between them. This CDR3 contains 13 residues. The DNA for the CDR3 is TGTGCCAGCAGCCAGGGTATAGTGAACATTCAGTACTTC. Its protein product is CASSQGIVNIQYF.

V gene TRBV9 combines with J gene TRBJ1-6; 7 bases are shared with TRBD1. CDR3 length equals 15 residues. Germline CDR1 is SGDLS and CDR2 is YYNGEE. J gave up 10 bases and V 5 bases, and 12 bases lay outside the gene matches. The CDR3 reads CASSVQGDFGSPLHF. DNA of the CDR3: TGTGCCAGCAGTGTTCAGGGGGACTTTGGGTCACCCCTCCACTTT.

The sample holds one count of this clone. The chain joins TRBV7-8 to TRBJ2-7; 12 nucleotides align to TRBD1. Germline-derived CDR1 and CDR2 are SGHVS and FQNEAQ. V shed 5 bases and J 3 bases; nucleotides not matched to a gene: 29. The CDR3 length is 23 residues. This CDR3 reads CASSQPSGTGGKWERSAYYEQYF. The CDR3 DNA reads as TGTGCCAGCAGCCAACCCTCCGGGACAGGGGGCAAATGGGAAAGGTCGGCCTACTACGAGCAGTACTTC.

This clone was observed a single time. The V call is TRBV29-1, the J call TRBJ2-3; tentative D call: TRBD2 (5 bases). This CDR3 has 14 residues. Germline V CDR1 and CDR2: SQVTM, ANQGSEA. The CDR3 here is CIPLDSPSTDTQYF. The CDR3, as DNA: TGCATCCCCCTGGACTCCCCTAGCACAGATACGCAGTATTTT.

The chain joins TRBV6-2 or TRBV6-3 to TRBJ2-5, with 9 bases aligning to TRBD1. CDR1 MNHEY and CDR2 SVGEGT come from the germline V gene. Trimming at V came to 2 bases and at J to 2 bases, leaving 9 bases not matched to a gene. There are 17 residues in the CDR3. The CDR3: CASSYGTGRGSQETQYF. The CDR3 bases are TGTGCCAGCAGTTACGGGACAGGGAGGGGATCACAAGAGACCCAGTACTTC.

The CDR3 coding sequence is TGTGCCAGCAAAGCAACGCGGGACTCGCAAGAGACCCAGTACTTC. As protein: CASKATRDSQETQYF. The J gene is TRBJ2-5, the V gene TRBV2; maybe TRBD2 (6 bases). This CDR3 has 15 residues. CDR1 SNHLY and CDR2 FYNNEI come from the germline V gene. V dropped 7 bases and J dropped 2 bases, with 17 bases sitting between them.

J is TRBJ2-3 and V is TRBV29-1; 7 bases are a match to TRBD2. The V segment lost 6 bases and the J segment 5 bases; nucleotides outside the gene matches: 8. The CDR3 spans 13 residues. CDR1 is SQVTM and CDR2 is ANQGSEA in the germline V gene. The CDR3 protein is CSVPGGRRDTQYF. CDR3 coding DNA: TGCAGCGTCCCGGGAGGTCGGAGAGATACGCAGTATTTT.

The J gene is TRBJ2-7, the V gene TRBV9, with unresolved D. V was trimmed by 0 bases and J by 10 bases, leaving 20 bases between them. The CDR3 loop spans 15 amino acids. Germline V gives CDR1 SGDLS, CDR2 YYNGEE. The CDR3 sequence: CASSVATVPLPGQYF. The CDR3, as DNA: TGTGCCAGCAGCGTAGCTACAGTCCCACTTCCCGGACAGTACTTC.

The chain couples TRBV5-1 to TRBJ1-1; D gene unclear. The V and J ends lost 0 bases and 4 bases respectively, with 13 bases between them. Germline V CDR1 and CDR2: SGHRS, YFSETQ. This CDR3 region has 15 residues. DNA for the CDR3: TGCGCCAGCAGCTTGGGGGCGGGTTTAATCACTGAAGCTTTCTTT. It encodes CASSLGAGLITEAFF.

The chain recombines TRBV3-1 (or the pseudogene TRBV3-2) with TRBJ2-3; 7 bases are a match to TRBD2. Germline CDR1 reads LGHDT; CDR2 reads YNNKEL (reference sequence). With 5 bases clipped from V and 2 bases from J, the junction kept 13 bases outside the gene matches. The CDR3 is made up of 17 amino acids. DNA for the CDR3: TGTGCCAGCAGCTATGCCCGGGCTAGCGGACACACAGATACGCAGTATTTT. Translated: CASSYARASGHTDTQYF.

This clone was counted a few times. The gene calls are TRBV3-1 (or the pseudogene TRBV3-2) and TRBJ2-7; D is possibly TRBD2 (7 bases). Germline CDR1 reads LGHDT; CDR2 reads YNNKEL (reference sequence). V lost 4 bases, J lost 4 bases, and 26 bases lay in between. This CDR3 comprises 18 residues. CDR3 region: CASSPLGSGGSSLYEQYF. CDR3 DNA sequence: TGTGCCAGCAGCCCCCTGGGCTCGGGGGGCAGTAGTTTATACGAGCAGTACTTC.

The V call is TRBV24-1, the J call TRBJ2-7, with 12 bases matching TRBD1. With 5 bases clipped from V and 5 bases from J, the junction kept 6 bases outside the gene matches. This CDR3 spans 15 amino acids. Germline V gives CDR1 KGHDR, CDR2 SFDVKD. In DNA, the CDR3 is TGTGCCACCAGTGCGGCCGGGACAGGGGGCAACGAGCAGTACTTC. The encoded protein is CATSAAGTGGNEQYF.

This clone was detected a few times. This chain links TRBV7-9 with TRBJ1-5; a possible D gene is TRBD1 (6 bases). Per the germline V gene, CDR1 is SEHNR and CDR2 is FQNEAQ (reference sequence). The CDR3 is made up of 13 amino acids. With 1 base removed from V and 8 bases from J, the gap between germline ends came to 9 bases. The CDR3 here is CASSLVQGEPQHF. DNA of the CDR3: TGTGCCAGCAGCTTAGTACAGGGAGAGCCCCAGCATTTT.

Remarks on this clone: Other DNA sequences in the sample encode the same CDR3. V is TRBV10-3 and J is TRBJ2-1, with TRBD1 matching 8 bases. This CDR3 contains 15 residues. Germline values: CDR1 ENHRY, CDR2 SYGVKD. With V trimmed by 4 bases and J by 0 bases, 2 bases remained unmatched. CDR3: CAISGGQGSYNEQFF. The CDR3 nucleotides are TGTGCCATCAGTGGAGGACAGGGCTCCTACAATGAGCAGTTCTTC.

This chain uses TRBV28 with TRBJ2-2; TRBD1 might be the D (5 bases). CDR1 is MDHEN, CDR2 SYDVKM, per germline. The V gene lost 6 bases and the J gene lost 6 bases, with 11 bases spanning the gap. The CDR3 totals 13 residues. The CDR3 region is CASSRATAGELFF. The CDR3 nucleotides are TGTGCCAGCAGCAGGGCAACGGCCGGGGAGCTGTTTTTT.